The source of this T cell receptor (beta chain) is a study of human T cells and chemical hapten exposure. Study at large: Application of 0.01% DPC to the upper back was done by patch test, with a reading at 6 days.

The authors' processing: A per-sample median of 95,638 TCRs was observed, with counts ranging from about 23,224 to 700,000. TCRdb re-analysed the RACE reads in MiXCR, keeping a single row per CDR3 protein. The V and J calls were not made by the authors but by TCRdb's processing. The sample shows a few hundred thousand distinct CDR3 sequences, around 7.7% of them seen only once. The time point was: pre-sensitization, week 0. Treatment here: therapeutic diphenylcyclopropenone sensitization with weekly scalp DPC. The CDR3 totals 16 residues. The V gene's germline CDR1 is SGHTA and CDR2 FQGNSA. V lost 1 base to trimming and J lost 6 bases; unmatched junction nucleotides: 4.

This specimen was whole blood, taken in connection with sensitization to the hapten diphenylcyclopropenone (DPC). The V call is TRBV7-2, the J call TRBJ1-5, with 12 nucleotides matching TRBD1. The clonotype comes from a man aged 18 to 30 with alopecia areata. Some clones in this sample may be carry-over from other donors' samples. CDR3 region: CASSLGGTGGFQPQHF. The CDR3 DNA reads as TGTGCCAGCAGCTTAGGTGGGACAGGGGGCTTTCAGCCCCAGCATTTT.